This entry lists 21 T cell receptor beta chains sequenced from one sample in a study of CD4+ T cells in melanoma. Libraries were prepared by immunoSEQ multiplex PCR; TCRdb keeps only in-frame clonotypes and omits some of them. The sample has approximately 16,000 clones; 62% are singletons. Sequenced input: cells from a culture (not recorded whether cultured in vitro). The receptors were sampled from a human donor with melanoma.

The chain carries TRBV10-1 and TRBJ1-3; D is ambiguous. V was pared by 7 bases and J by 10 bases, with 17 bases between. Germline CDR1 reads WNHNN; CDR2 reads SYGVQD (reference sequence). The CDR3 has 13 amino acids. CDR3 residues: CASKNRTRRTIYF. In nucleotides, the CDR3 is TGCGCCAGCAAAAACCGGACCCGGAGAACCATATATTTT.

DNA of the CDR3: TGTGCCAGCAGCCCTCCCTCACAGGGGGGATTCCGGGAGACCCAGTACTTC. Amino acid sequence: CASSPPSQGGFRETQYF. The rearrangement joins TRBV7-9 to TRBJ2-5, with 8 bases lining up with TRBD1. The junction had 16 bases not matched to a gene; V was cut back by 5 bases and J by 5 bases. The CDR3 is 17 residues long. Germline loops: CDR1 SEHNR, CDR2 FQNEAQ (reference sequence).

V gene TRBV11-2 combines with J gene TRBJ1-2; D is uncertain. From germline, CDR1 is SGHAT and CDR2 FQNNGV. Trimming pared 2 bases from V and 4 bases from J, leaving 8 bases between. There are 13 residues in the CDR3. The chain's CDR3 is CASSLPYGYGYTF. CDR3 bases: TGTGCCAGCAGCTTACCCTACGGCTATGGCTACACCTTC.

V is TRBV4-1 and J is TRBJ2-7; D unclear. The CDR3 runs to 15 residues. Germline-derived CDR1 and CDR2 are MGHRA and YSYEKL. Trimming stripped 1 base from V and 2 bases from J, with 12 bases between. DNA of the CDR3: TGCGCCAGCAGCCAAGGACCCCTCACTCCCTACGAGCAGTACTTC. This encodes CASSQGPLTPYEQYF.

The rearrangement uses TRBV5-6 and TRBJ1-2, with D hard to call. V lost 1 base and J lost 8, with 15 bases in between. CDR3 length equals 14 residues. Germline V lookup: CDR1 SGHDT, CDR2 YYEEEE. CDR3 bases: TGTGCCAGCAGCTTGAGTCGGTACTCTGGAGGCTACACCTTC. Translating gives CASSLSRYSGGYTF.

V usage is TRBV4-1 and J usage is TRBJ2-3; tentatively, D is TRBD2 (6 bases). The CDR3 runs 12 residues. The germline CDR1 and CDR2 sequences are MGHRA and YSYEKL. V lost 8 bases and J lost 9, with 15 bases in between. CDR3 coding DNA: TGCGCCAGCTCCCAGACCCGGGGGACGCAGTATTTT. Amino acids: CASSQTRGTQYF.

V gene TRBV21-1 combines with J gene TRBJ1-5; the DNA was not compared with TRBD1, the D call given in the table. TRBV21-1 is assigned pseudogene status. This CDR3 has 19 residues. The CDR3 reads CASSKGRTGGLICNQPQHF. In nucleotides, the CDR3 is TGTGCCAGCAGCAAAGGGCGGACAGGGGGCTTAATTTGCAATCAGCCCCAGCATTTT.

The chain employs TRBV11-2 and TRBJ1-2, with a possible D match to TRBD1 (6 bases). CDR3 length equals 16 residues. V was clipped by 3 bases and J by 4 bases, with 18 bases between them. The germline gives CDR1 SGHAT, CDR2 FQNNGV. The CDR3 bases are TGTGCCAGCAGCTTGGGTAATAACAGGGCCCCCTATGGCTACACCTTC. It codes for CASSLGNNRAPYGYTF.

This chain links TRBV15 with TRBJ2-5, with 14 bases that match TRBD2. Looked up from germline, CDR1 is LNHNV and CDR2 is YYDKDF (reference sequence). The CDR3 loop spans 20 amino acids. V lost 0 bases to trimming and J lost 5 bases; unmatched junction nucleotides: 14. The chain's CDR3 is CATSREKKGLAGGWTETQYF. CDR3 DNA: TGTGCCACCAGCAGAGAAAAGAAAGGACTAGCGGGGGGTTGGACGGAGACCCAGTACTTC.

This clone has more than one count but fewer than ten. In DNA form, the CDR3 reads TGTGCCACCAGCAGAGATCCACAGGGAGGGGAAAAACTGTTTTTT. This encodes CATSRDPQGGEKLFF. The rearrangement uses TRBV15 and TRBJ1-4; D perhaps matches TRBD1 (6 bases). V dropped 0 bases and J dropped 8 bases, with 13 bases sitting between them. Per germline, CDR1 LNHNV and CDR2 YYDKDF (reference sequence). The length of the CDR3 is 15 residues.

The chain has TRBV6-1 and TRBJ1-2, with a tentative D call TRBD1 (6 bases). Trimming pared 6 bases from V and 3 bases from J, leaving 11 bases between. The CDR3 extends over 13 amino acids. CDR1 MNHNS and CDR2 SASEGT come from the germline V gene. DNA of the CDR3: TGTGCCAGCAGCTTGACAGGTTACTATGGCTACACCTTC. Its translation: CASSLTGYYGYTF.

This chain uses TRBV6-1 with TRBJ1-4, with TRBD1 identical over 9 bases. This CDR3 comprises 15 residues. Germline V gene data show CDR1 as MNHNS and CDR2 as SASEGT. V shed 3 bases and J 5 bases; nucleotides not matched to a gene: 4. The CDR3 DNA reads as TGTGCCAGCAGTGAGGAGGGGACAGGGAATGAAAAACTGTTTTTT. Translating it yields CASSEEGTGNEKLFF.

The CDR3 spells CASSGGYEQYF. The CDR3 DNA follows: TGTGCCAGCAGCGGGGGCTACGAGCAGTACTTC. The chain combines TRBV6-6 with TRBJ2-7; D perhaps matches TRBD2 (6 bases). This CDR3 comprises 11 residues. Germline-derived CDR1 and CDR2 are MNHNY and SVGAGI (reference sequence). V was clipped by 6 bases and J by 3 bases, with 6 bases between them.

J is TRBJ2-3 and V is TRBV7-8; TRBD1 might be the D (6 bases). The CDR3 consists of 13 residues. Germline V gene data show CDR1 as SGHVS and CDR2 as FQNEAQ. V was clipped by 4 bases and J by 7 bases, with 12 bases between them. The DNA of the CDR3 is TGTGCCAGCAGCTACCAGGGGACGAATACGCAGTATTTT. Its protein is CASSYQGTNTQYF.

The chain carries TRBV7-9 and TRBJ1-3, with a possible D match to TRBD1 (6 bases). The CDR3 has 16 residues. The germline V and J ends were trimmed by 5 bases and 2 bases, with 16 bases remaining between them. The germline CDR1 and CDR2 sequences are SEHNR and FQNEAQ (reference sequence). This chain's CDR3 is CASSPRGTTTGNTIYF. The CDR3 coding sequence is TGTGCCAGCAGCCCGCGGGGGACAACTACTGGAAACACCATATATTTT.

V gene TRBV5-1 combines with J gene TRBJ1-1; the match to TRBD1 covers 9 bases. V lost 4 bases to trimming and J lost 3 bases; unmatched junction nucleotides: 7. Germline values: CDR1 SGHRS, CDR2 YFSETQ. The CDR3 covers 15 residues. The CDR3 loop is CASSRAGTGYTEAFF. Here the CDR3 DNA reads TGCGCCAGCAGCAGGGCCGGGACAGGGTACACTGAAGCTTTCTTT.

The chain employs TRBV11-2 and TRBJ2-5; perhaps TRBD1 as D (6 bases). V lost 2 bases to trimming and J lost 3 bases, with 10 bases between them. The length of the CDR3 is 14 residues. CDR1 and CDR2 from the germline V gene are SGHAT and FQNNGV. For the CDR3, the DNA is TGTGCCAGCAGCTTAAAGGGGGAGAAAGAGACCCAGTACTTC. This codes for CASSLKGEKETQYF.

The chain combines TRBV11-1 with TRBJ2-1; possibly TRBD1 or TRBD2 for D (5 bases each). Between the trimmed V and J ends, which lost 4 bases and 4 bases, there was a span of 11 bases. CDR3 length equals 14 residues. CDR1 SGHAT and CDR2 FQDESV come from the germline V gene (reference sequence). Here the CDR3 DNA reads TGTGCCAGCAGCTCCCACAGGAGGTACAATGAGCAGTTCTTC. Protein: CASSSHRRYNEQFF. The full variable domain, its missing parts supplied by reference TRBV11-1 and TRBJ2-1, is EAEVAQSPRYKITEKSQAVAFWCDPISGHATLYWYRQILGQGPELLVQFQDESVVDDSQLPKDRFSAERLKGVDSTLKIQPAELGDSAMYLCASSSHRRYNEQFFGPGTRLTVL.

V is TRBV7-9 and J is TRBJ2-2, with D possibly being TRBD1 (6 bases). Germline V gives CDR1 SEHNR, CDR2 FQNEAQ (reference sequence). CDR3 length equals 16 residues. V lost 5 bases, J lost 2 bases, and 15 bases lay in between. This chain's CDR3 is CASSPGTIANTGELFF. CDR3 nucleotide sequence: TGTGCCAGCAGCCCTGGGACAATCGCTAACACCGGGGAGCTGTTTTTT.

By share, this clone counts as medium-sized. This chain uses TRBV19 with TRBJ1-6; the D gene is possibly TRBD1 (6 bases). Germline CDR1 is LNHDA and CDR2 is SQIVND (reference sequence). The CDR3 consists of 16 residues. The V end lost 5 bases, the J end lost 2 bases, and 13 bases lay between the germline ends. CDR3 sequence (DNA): TGTGCCAGTAGTTACACAGGGATCACCTATAATTCACCCCTCCACTTT. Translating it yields CASSYTGITYNSPLHF.

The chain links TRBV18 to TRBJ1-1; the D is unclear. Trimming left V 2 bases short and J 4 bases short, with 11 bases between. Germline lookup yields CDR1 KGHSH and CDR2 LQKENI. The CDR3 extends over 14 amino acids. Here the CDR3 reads CASSPSSGRTEAFF. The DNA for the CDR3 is TGTGCCAGCTCACCAAGCAGCGGGCGCACTGAAGCTTTCTTT.